A selection of T cell receptor beta chains follows, all from one sample in a study of T-cell memory formation after mild COVID-19. Via MiXCR, TCRdb re-called the 5' RACE reads, giving one row per CDR3 protein. The sample holds around 320,000 distinct CDR3 sequences, approximately 14% seen once. Specimen: PBMCs or a T cell subset sorted from them (not recorded which). The receptors stem from a man aged 18 to 30 who had mild COVID-19 (a few samples of this study predate the infection). Cell type and time point are not known. Each CDR3 is given with its conserved first and last residue. A D gene is named only where the DNA matches it firmly. Some rows have no size entry. The others give once, few or many, or a class for an expanded clone.

j_gene: TRBJ1-2; d_gene: .; v_gene: TRBV20-1; abundance: .; CDR3nt: TGCAGTGTTAGCAGTGCTAACTATGGCTACACCTTC; CDR3aa: CSVSSANYGYTF
j_gene: TRBJ1-1; d_gene: .; v_gene: TRBV29-1; abundance: .; CDR3nt: TGCAGCGTTGCCTACCAAGGGAACACTGAAGCTTTCTTT; CDR3aa: CSVAYQGNTEAFF
j_gene: TRBJ2-5; d_gene: TRBD2; v_gene: TRBV7-6; abundance: .; CDR3nt: TGTGCCAGCAGCCTCGAGCGGGGGGTGCTGAGGGAGACCCAGTACTTC; CDR3aa: CASSLERGVLRETQYF
j_gene: TRBJ1-1; d_gene: .; v_gene: TRBV5-1; abundance: .; CDR3nt: TGCGCCAGCAGCTTGCTCCCTTTCGATGAAGCTTTCTTT; CDR3aa: CASSLLPFDEAFF
j_gene: TRBJ1-2; d_gene: .; v_gene: TRBV6-5; abundance: few; CDR3nt: TGTGCCAGCAGTTACTCACCGGCCAGCTATGGCTACACCTTC; CDR3aa: CASSYSPASYGYTF
j_gene: TRBJ2-3; d_gene: .; v_gene: TRBV7-9; abundance: few; CDR3nt: TGTGCCAGCAGTACGCCATGGAGGGGGTCCCCCACAGATACGCAGTATTTT; CDR3aa: CASSTPWRGSPTDTQYF
j_gene: TRBJ2-1; d_gene: .; v_gene: TRBV4-3; abundance: few; CDR3nt: TGCGCCAGCAGCCACCGCACGGGACTCAGCTCCTACAATGAGCAGTTCTTC; CDR3aa: CASSHRTGLSSYNEQFF
j_gene: TRBJ1-5; d_gene: .; v_gene: TRBV11-2; abundance: .; CDR3nt: TGTGCCAGCAGCCTAATCCCGAGCCCCTATCCCCAGCATTTT; CDR3aa: CASSLIPSPYPQHF
j_gene: TRBJ2-5; d_gene: .; v_gene: TRBV24-1; abundance: .; CDR3nt: TGTGCCACCAGTGATGCCCTCGGCGCGCAAGAGACCCAGTACTTC; CDR3aa: CATSDALGAQETQYF
j_gene: TRBJ2-5; d_gene: TRBD1; v_gene: TRBV4-1; abundance: once; CDR3nt: TGCGCCAGCAGCCAACCGGGACAGGGGGCTTTTGGTACCCAGTACTTC; CDR3aa: CASSQPGQGAFGTQYF
j_gene: TRBJ1-2; d_gene: .; v_gene: TRBV29-1; abundance: few; CDR3nt: TGCAGCGTTGAAAGATGGAACAGAGCAAGCTACACCTTC; CDR3aa: CSVERWNRASYTF
j_gene: TRBJ1-3; d_gene: .; v_gene: TRBV9; abundance: many; CDR3nt: TGTGCCAGCAGCGTGCTATCGGCTGGAAACACCATATATTTT; CDR3aa: CASSVLSAGNTIYF
j_gene: TRBJ1-1; d_gene: .; v_gene: TRBV6-2/TRBV6-3; abundance: few; CDR3nt: TGTGCCAGCAGTCCTGCAGTGGGGGTGAACACTGAAGCTTTCTTT; CDR3aa: CASSPAVGVNTEAFF
j_gene: TRBJ1-3; d_gene: .; v_gene: TRBV14; abundance: .; CDR3nt: TGTGCCAGCAGCCATGCCCCCGACGGATACTCTGGAAACACCATATATTTT; CDR3aa: CASSHAPDGYSGNTIYF
j_gene: TRBJ2-3; d_gene: .; v_gene: TRBV7-3; abundance: many; CDR3nt: TGTGCCAGCAGCTTAGCCGGACAGACAGATACGCAGTATTTT; CDR3aa: CASSLAGQTDTQYF
j_gene: TRBJ2-1; d_gene: .; v_gene: TRBV7-6; abundance: few; CDR3nt: TGTGCCAGCAGCTTTTCACCCGGGGGGCGTAGTGGTGAGCAGTTCTTC; CDR3aa: CASSFSPGGRSGEQFF
j_gene: TRBJ1-4; d_gene: .; v_gene: TRBV5-1; abundance: few; CDR3nt: TGCGCCAGCAGCCGAGATTTACAGGGCTCTAATGAAAAACTGTTTTTT; CDR3aa: CASSRDLQGSNEKLFF
j_gene: TRBJ2-2; d_gene: TRBD1; v_gene: TRBV20-1; abundance: .; CDR3nt: TGCAGTGCTAGACAGGGGGAGAACACCGGGGAGCTGTTTTTT; CDR3aa: CSARQGENTGELFF
j_gene: TRBJ2-7; d_gene: .; v_gene: TRBV20-1; abundance: .; CDR3nt: TGCAGTGCTTCCCGGACAGCAAGCTCCTACGAGCAGTACTTC; CDR3aa: CSASRTASSYEQYF
j_gene: TRBJ2-5; d_gene: .; v_gene: TRBV20-1; abundance: many; CDR3nt: TGCAGTGCTAGAGAGGGGAACCAAGAGACCCAGTACTTC; CDR3aa: CSAREGNQETQYF
j_gene: TRBJ2-7; d_gene: TRBD1; v_gene: TRBV6-6; abundance: .; CDR3nt: TGTGCCAGCAGTAGGGACAGTCACGAATACTACGAGCAGTACTTC; CDR3aa: CASSRDSHEYYEQYF
j_gene: TRBJ2-4; d_gene: .; v_gene: TRBV20-1; abundance: few; CDR3nt: TGCAGTGCACGGGCCCCGAGGTGGATTCAGTACTTC; CDR3aa: CSARAPRWIQYF